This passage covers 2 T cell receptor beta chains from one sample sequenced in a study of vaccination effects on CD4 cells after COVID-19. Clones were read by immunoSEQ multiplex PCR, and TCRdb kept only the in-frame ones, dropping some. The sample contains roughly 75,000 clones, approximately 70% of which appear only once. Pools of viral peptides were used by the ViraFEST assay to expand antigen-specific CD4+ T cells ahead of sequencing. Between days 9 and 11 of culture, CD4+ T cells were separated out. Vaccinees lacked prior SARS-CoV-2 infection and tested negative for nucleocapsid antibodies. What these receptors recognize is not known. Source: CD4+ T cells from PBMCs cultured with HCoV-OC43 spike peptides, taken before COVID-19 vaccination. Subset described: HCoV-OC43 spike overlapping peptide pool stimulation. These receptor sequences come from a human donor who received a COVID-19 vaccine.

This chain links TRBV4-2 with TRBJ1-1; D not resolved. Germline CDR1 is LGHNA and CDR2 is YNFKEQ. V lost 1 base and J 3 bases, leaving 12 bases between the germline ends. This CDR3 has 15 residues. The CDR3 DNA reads TGTGCCAGCAGCCAAGCTCCTCGGGGTGACACTGAAGCTTTCTTT. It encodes CASSQAPRGDTEAFF.

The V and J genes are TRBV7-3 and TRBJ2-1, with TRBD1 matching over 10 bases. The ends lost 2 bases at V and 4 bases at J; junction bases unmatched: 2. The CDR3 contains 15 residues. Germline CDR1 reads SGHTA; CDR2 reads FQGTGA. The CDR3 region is CASSLSGQGYNEQFF. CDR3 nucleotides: TGTGCCAGCAGCTTATCGGGACAGGGGTACAATGAGCAGTTCTTC.